This T cell receptor (beta chain) was captured by sequencing in a study of control samples from healthy donors and cancer patients. The CDR3 length is 17 residues. Unmatched junction bases numbered 14, after V lost 4 bases and J lost 3 bases. Per the germline V gene, CDR1 is KGHSH and CDR2 is LQKENI. Assay: immunoSEQ multiplex PCR; the TCRdb copy retains only in-frame clones and omits some. The sample contains tens of thousands of clones, 94% of which appear only once. Sequences were obtained from blood. The chain uses TRBV18 and TRBJ1-2, with 7 bases matching TRBD1. The source is a woman younger than 45 in good health. The DNA of the CDR3 is TGTGCCAGCTCACGAACGGAAATTTCGACAGGGTACTATGGCTACACCTTC. Amino acids: CASSRTEISTGYYGYTF.